What follows describes a single T cell receptor (beta chain). Sample treatment: randomized to nivolumab then ipilimumab (arm A) or the reverse (arm B). Live CD3+CD8+ CD19− CD56− cells were sorted from PBMCs. Only in-frame clones appear in the TCRdb table, and some are missing; sequencing was by immunoSEQ multiplex PCR. The sample lists a few thousand clones; 63% were seen once. These data belong to a study of sequential checkpoint blockade in melanoma. As for the study in general: Randomization was 1:1 between first-line nivolumab→ipilimumab and ipilimumab→nivolumab.

Germline-derived CDR1 and CDR2 are MNHEY and SVGAGI. The CDR3 totals 15 residues. V trimming: 5 bases; J trimming: 4 bases; junction bases outside the gene matches: 7. The sequencing used CD8+ T cells sorted from blood (inferred from file names), collected from a patient given nivolumab and ipilimumab in sequence. The sequence was obtained from a human donor with melanoma. The chain links TRBV6-5 to TRBJ2-5; TRBD2 matches at 10 bases. The CDR3 DNA sequence: TGTGCCAGCAGTCCCCCTAGCGGGAGTGGAGAGACCCAGTACTTC. This encodes CASSPPSGSGETQYF.